This T cell receptor (beta chain) originates from a study of T cells in Graves' hyperthyroidism and ophthalmopathy. Diagnostic assessment was based on clinical symptoms, serum thyroxine and TRAb, thyroid ultrasound and orbital computed tomography. The source material, RNA transcripts, was used to amplify TCR beta CDR3 regions. During a first-round RT-PCR of the TCR CDR3, the HTBI primer set was used. From the multiplex PCR reads, TCRdb called clonotypes with MiXCR, one entry per CDR3 protein. The sample lists about 600,000 distinct CDR3 sequences, approximately 14% occurring once. Source material: blood. The sequence came from a woman aged 45-65 years with Graves' ophthalmopathy.

The DNA for the CDR3 is TGTGCCAGCCAAATGGACAGAATGAACACTGAAGCTTTCTTT. Its protein product is CASQMDRMNTEAFF. This sequence joins TRBV4-2 and TRBJ1-1, with a possible D match to TRBD1 (6 bases). Germline V lookup: CDR1 LGHNA, CDR2 YNFKEQ. With 8 bases removed from V and 0 bases from J, the gap between germline ends came to 13 bases. The CDR3 sequence is 14 residues long.